A selection of T cell receptor beta chains follows, all from one sample in a study of human T cells and chemical hapten exposure. TCRdb recomputed calls from the RACE reads with MiXCR, one row per CDR3 protein. The data show some 39,000 distinct CDR3 sequences, about 7.4% seen once. The sequencing here drew on whole blood, taken in connection with sensitization to the hapten diphenylcyclopropenone (DPC). All receptors derive from a woman aged 50 to 60 with alopecia areata. Some clones in this sample may be carry-over from other donors' samples. Both conserved end residues are part of each CDR3. The D gene is left open where the match is weak.

13	TRBV4-3	NA	CASSQASRGTQYF
22	TRBV13	NA	CASSRLGGGPGPTPGSTDTQYF
13	TRBV20-1	NA	CSARAPGSGTQYF
17	TRBV7-2	NA	CASSLARRLSGANVLTF
14	TRBV3-1	NA	CASSHETGRHEQYF
17	TRBV4-2	NA	CASSQFRDGASNYGYTF
15	TRBV5-1	TRBD2	CASSLAGGINNEQFF
15	TRBV6-1	TRBD1	CASSEAPGTGYGYTF
14	TRBV27	NA	CASSFDGSSYEQYF
15	TRBV18	NA	CASSPSTGGQETQYF
15	TRBV28	TRBD1	CASSLPLQGNQPQHF
14	TRBV18	TRBD2	CASSPGGTTDTQYF
13	TRBV9	NA	CASSPQGGSPLHF
12	TRBV24-1	NA	CALQATTGELFF
14	TRBV19	NA	CASSGGTAAYEQYF
14	TRBV2	NA	CASSRDRGSETQYF
12	TRBV7-2	NA	CASHPGVGEQYF
15	TRBV5-1	TRBD2	CASSLLAGRTDEQFF
15	TRBV28	NA	CASSSPTGNTEELFF
14	TRBV29-1	TRBD2	CSVNGLAGTDTQYF
18	TRBV6-2/TRBV6-3	TRBD2	CASSYPRASGSIYNEQFF
15	TRBV6-5	NA	CASSYSQQGGYGYTF
13	TRBV6-1	NA	CASTILNTDTQYF
12	TRBV30	NA	CAWSPTSYEQYF
14	TRBV28	NA	CASSLPSRPDTQYF
14	TRBV7-9	TRBD1	CASRSPGQGAAAFF
14	TRBV2	NA	CASSGVTAYGELFF
17	TRBV5-1	NA	CASSLQGISSGANVLTF
12	TRBV29-1	NA	CSVERGSDTQYF
12	TRBV6-1	NA	CASRTANYGYTF
13	TRBV18	TRBD1	CASSRDREYEQYF
14	TRBV6-5	TRBD2	CASSPGTSVYEQYF
14	TRBV24-1	NA	CATSAGHTKNIQYF
14	TRBV28	NA	CASTRGRRGNEQFF
12	TRBV7-9	NA	CASSSIRAEQFF
14	TRBV29-1	NA	CSVNHRAPEDTQYF
13	TRBV29-1	TRBD1	CSVETGQASKAFF
12	TRBV28	NA	CASSLLGAGQFF
15	TRBV19	NA	CASSIDRNLPYEQYF